This is a list of T cell receptor beta chains from one sample in a study of blood T cell repertoires in COVID-19. Some clones are missing from TCRdb's copy, which holds only in-frame ones; the method was immunoSEQ multiplex PCR. Among approximately 300,000 clones listed, roughly 90% were seen once. The sequenced sample consisted of PBMCs or T cells enriched from blood (not recorded which). These receptors all come from a woman aged 25 to 39 who had recovered from COVID-19. Each CDR3 is given with its conserved first and last residue. D genes are given only for firm matches. A clone size is listed for some rows: how often the clone was seen (once, few, many), or a class if it is expanded.

clone size: -
D gene: TRBD1
J gene: TRBJ1-6
V gene: TRBV4-2
CDR3 DNA: TGTGCCAGCAGCCACCCCCAAGGACAGGGGGATTCACCCCTCCACTTT
CDR3 protein: CASSHPQGQGDSPLHF

clone size: -
D gene: -
J gene: TRBJ2-7
V gene: TRBV4-3
CDR3 DNA: TGCGCCAGCAGCACCTCGACTGACCTCTCCTACGAGCAGTACTTC
CDR3 protein: CASSTSTDLSYEQYF

clone size: -
D gene: -
J gene: TRBJ1-4
V gene: TRBV5-1
CDR3 DNA: TGCGCCAGCAGCTTCCCTCCGGGTCCCCCGGGTGAAAAACTGTTTTTT
CDR3 protein: CASSFPPGPPGEKLFF

clone size: -
D gene: -
J gene: TRBJ2-7
V gene: TRBV12-3/TRBV12-4
CDR3 DNA: TGTGCCAGCAGTTTAAGCGTGCAGGGCGGGCAGTACTTC
CDR3 protein: CASSLSVQGGQYF

clone size: -
D gene: TRBD2
J gene: TRBJ2-5
V gene: TRBV29-1
CDR3 DNA: TGCAGCGTAAAGTCTAGCGGGGGACCAGAGACCCAGTACTTC
CDR3 protein: CSVKSSGGPETQYF

clone size: -
D gene: -
J gene: TRBJ2-2
V gene: TRBV7-9
CDR3 DNA: TGTGCCAGCAGCTTTTACGGGGACACCGGGGAGCTGTTTTTT
CDR3 protein: CASSFYGDTGELFF

clone size: once
D gene: -
J gene: TRBJ2-1
V gene: TRBV9
CDR3 DNA: TGTGCCAGCAGCGTAGTGAATCGGTGTGAGCAGTTCTTC
CDR3 protein: CASSVVNRCEQFF

clone size: -
D gene: TRBD2
J gene: TRBJ2-7
V gene: TRBV5-1
CDR3 DNA: TGCGCCAGCAGCTTGGTAGCGGGGAGATACTACGAGCAGTACTTC
CDR3 protein: CASSLVAGRYYEQYF

clone size: -
D gene: -
J gene: TRBJ1-2
V gene: TRBV11-3
CDR3 DNA: TGTGCCAGCAGCTTAGACGGGGAACAGAGCTATGGCTACACCTTC
CDR3 protein: CASSLDGEQSYGYTF

clone size: -
D gene: -
J gene: TRBJ1-1
V gene: TRBV5-1
CDR3 DNA: TGCGCCAGCAGCTGGGGGCAGGGGCGTTTAAACACTGAAGCTTTCTTT
CDR3 protein: CASSWGQGRLNTEAFF

clone size: -
D gene: -
J gene: TRBJ2-7
V gene: TRBV7-9
CDR3 DNA: TGTGCCAGCAGCTCCGGAGGCTTCCACTACGAGCAGTACTTC
CDR3 protein: CASSSGGFHYEQYF

clone size: -
D gene: TRBD2
J gene: TRBJ2-2
V gene: TRBV7-6
CDR3 DNA: TGTGCCAGCAGCTTAGTGACTAGCGGGTTAACCGGGGAGCTGTTTTTT
CDR3 protein: CASSLVTSGLTGELFF

clone size: -
D gene: -
J gene: TRBJ2-2
V gene: TRBV12-3/TRBV12-4
CDR3 DNA: TGTGCCAGCCGCAGCGGGAACACCGGGGAGCTGTTTTTT
CDR3 protein: CASRSGNTGELFF

clone size: -
D gene: -
J gene: TRBJ2-4
V gene: TRBV15
CDR3 DNA: TGTGCCACCAGCAGAGGCGGGTGGGGGGTACCCAAAAACATTCAGTACTTC
CDR3 protein: CATSRGGWGVPKNIQYF

clone size: -
D gene: TRBD1
J gene: TRBJ2-1
V gene: TRBV7-3
CDR3 DNA: TGTGCCAGCAGTTTCGACAGGGGAGGCCACAATGAGCAGTTCTTC
CDR3 protein: CASSFDRGGHNEQFF

clone size: -
D gene: -
J gene: TRBJ1-2
V gene: TRBV4-2
CDR3 DNA: TGTGCCAGCAGCCAGAGGGGGGGGCAGATATATGGCTACACCTTC
CDR3 protein: CASSQRGGQIYGYTF

clone size: -
D gene: -
J gene: TRBJ1-3
V gene: TRBV10-3
CDR3 DNA: TGTGCCATCAGTTCAAAGGGGTCAACACAAAGTTCATTCTCTGGAAACACCATATATTTT
CDR3 protein: CAISSKGSTQSSFSGNTIYF

clone size: -
D gene: -
J gene: TRBJ2-3
V gene: TRBV19
CDR3 DNA: TGTGCCAGTAGTATAGACTCTAGCACAGATACGCAGTATTTT
CDR3 protein: CASSIDSSTDTQYF

clone size: -
D gene: TRBD1
J gene: TRBJ1-5
V gene: TRBV28
CDR3 DNA: TGTGCCAGCAGTTTAGGGACAGGGGGAAAACAGCCCCAGCATTTT
CDR3 protein: CASSLGTGGKQPQHF

clone size: -
D gene: TRBD2
J gene: TRBJ2-2
V gene: TRBV7-3
CDR3 DNA: TGTGCCAGCAGCTCCCCGAGAAGCGGGGGGGCGGACACCGGGGAGCTGTTTTTT
CDR3 protein: CASSSPRSGGADTGELFF

clone size: -
D gene: -
J gene: TRBJ1-2
V gene: TRBV6-5
CDR3 DNA: TGTGCCAGCAAGGCTAGGGGGGGGCACTATGGCTACACCTTC
CDR3 protein: CASKARGGHYGYTF

clone size: once
D gene: TRBD2
J gene: TRBJ2-1
V gene: TRBV20-1
CDR3 DNA: TGCAGTGCTAGTCGACTAGCGGGGTACAATGAGCAGTTCTTC
CDR3 protein: CSASRLAGYNEQFF

clone size: -
D gene: -
J gene: TRBJ1-4
V gene: TRBV9
CDR3 DNA: TGTGCCAGCAGCGTCGGGACTCTGGGGGAAAAACTGTTTTTT
CDR3 protein: CASSVGTLGEKLFF

clone size: -
D gene: -
J gene: TRBJ2-1
V gene: TRBV4-3
CDR3 DNA: TGCGCCAGCAGCCCGCGCGGCAGGGACAATGAGCAGTTCTTC
CDR3 protein: CASSPRGRDNEQFF

clone size: -
D gene: TRBD1
J gene: TRBJ2-3
V gene: TRBV7-2
CDR3 DNA: TGTGCCAGCACCTCGACCGACAGGGGACCAGATACGCAGTATTTT
CDR3 protein: CASTSTDRGPDTQYF

clone size: few
D gene: -
J gene: TRBJ1-4
V gene: TRBV4-3
CDR3 DNA: TGCGCCAGCAGCCAAAAAGGGGGAACTAATGAAAAACTGTTTTTT
CDR3 protein: CASSQKGGTNEKLFF

clone size: -
D gene: -
J gene: TRBJ2-3
V gene: TRBV4-1
CDR3 DNA: TGCGCCAGCAGCCACCCTAAGAGGTCGGGTCGCGCGGTCAGCACAGATACGCAGTATTTT
CDR3 protein: CASSHPKRSGRAVSTDTQYF

clone size: -
D gene: TRBD2
J gene: TRBJ2-5
V gene: TRBV7-2
CDR3 DNA: TGTGCCAGCAGCTTACAGCCAGCGGGGGGCCAAGAGACCCAGTACTTC
CDR3 protein: CASSLQPAGGQETQYF

clone size: few
D gene: TRBD1
J gene: TRBJ1-2
V gene: TRBV19
CDR3 DNA: TGTGCCAGTAGTCCCCTGACCGGACAGGGTAGTGGCTACACCTTC
CDR3 protein: CASSPLTGQGSGYTF

clone size: -
D gene: TRBD1
J gene: TRBJ1-6
V gene: TRBV3-1/TRBV3-2
CDR3 DNA: TGTGCCAGCAGCCAAGACGGGCACAGGGGGCTTTATAATTCACCCCTCCACTTT
CDR3 protein: CASSQDGHRGLYNSPLHF

clone size: few
D gene: TRBD2
J gene: TRBJ2-7
V gene: TRBV5-4
CDR3 DNA: TGTGCCAGCAGCCGGACTAGCGGGAGTTCCTACGAGCAGTACTTC
CDR3 protein: CASSRTSGSSYEQYF

clone size: -
D gene: TRBD2
J gene: TRBJ2-3
V gene: TRBV3-1/TRBV3-2
CDR3 DNA: TGTGCCAGCAGCCAGGGCCCTAGCGGGGGGTACACAGATACGCAGTATTTT
CDR3 protein: CASSQGPSGGYTDTQYF

clone size: few
D gene: -
J gene: TRBJ2-5
V gene: TRBV7-3
CDR3 DNA: TGTGCCAGCAGCCTGGGCGGAGGGGAGACCCAGTACTTC
CDR3 protein: CASSLGGGETQYF

clone size: once
D gene: -
J gene: TRBJ2-3
V gene: TRBV30
CDR3 DNA: TGTGCCTGGGGGGGGCCCCTTCTGACGCAGTATTTT
CDR3 protein: CAWGGPLLTQYF

clone size: -
D gene: -
J gene: TRBJ1-4
V gene: TRBV5-1
CDR3 DNA: TGCGCCAGCAGCTTGGTCGTAGGGGACATACCCGAAAAACTGTTTTTT
CDR3 protein: CASSLVVGDIPEKLFF

clone size: -
D gene: TRBD1
J gene: TRBJ2-1
V gene: TRBV5-1
CDR3 DNA: TGCGCCAGCAGCCCGGGACAGGTTCCCGTCAATGAGCAGTTCTTC
CDR3 protein: CASSPGQVPVNEQFF

clone size: -
D gene: TRBD1
J gene: TRBJ1-2
V gene: TRBV18
CDR3 DNA: TGTGCCAGCTCACCCTCGGGACAGACCTATGGCTACACCTTC
CDR3 protein: CASSPSGQTYGYTF

clone size: once
D gene: -
J gene: TRBJ2-3
V gene: TRBV5-6
CDR3 DNA: TGTGCCAGCAGCTTGGCTCCCCCGAGTTACACAGATACGCAGTATTTT
CDR3 protein: CASSLAPPSYTDTQYF